The TCR beta chain under discussion was sequenced for a study of T cell changes during pregnancy in multiple sclerosis. After removal of 3 bases from V and 6 bases from J, the junction contained 14 bases not matched to a gene. The CDR3 has 17 amino acids. Germline V gene data show CDR1 as LGHNT and CDR2 as FRNRAP. The method was immunoSEQ multiplex PCR; TCRdb's version includes in-frame clones alone and lacks a portion of them. The table records about 60,000 clones, about nine tenths of them present only once. The chain couples TRBV12-5 to TRBJ2-7, with 10 positions matching TRBD1. This sample comprised CD4+ T cells from peripheral blood mononuclear cells, obtained in the first trimester of pregnancy. The sequence came from a female donor with multiple sclerosis, enrolled in a pregnancy study. Here the CDR3 DNA reads TGTGCTAGTGGTTTTCCTCGTGGGGACAGGGGTATGGGCGAGCAGTACTTC. Amino acids: CASGFPRGDRGMGEQYF.